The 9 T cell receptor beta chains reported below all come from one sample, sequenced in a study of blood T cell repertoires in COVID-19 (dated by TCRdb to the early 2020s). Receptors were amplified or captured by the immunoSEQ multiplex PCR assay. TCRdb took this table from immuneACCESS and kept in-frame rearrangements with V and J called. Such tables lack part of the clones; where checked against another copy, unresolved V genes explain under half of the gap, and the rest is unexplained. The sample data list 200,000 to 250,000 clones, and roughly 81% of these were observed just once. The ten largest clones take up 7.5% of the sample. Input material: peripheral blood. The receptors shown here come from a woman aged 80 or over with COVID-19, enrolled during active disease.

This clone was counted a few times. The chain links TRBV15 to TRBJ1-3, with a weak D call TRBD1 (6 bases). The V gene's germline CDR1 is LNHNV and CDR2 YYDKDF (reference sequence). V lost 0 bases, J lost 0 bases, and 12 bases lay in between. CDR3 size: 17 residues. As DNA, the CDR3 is TGTGCCACCAGCAGAGAGGACAGTATAATCTCTGGAAACACCATATATTTT. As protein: CATSREDSIISGNTIYF. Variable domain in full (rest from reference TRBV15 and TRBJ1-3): DAMVIQNPRYQVTQFGKPVTLSCSQTLNHNVMYWYQQKSSQAPKLLFHYYDKDFNNEADTPDNFQSRRPNTSFCFLDIRSPGLGDTAMYLCATSREDSIISGNTIYFGEGSWLTVV.

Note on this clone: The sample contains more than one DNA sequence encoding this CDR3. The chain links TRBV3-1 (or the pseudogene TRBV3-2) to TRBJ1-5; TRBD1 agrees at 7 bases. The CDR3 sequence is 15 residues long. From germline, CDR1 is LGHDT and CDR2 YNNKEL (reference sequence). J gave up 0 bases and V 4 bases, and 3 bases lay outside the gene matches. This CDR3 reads CASSPGTASNQPQHF. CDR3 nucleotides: TGTGCCAGCAGCCCCGGGACAGCTAGCAATCAGCCCCAGCATTTT.

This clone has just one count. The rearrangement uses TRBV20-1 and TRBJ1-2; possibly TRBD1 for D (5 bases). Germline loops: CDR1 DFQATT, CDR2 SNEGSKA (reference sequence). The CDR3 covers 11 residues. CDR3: CRGRTNYGYTF. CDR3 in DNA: TGCAGAGGAAGGACAAACTATGGCTACACCTTC.

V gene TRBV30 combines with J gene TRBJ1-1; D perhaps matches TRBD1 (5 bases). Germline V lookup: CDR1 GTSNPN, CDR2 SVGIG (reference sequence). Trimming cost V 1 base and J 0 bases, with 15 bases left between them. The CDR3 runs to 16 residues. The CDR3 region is CAWSAMSRAMNTEAFF. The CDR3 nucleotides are TGTGCCTGGAGTGCTATGAGCAGGGCTATGAACACTGAAGCTTTCTTT.

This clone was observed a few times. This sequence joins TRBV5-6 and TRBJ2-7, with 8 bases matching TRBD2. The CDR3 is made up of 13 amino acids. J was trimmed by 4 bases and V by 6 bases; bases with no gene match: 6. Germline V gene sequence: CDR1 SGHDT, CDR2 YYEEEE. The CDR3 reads CASIESGRYEQYF. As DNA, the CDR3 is TGTGCCAGCATCGAAAGCGGGAGATACGAGCAGTACTTC.

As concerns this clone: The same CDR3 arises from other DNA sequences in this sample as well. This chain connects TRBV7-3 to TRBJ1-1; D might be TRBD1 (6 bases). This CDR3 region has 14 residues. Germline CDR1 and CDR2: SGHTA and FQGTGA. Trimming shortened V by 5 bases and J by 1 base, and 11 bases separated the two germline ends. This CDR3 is CASSPGHSNTEAFF. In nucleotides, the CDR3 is TGTGCCAGCAGCCCGGGACACTCGAACACTGAAGCTTTCTTT.

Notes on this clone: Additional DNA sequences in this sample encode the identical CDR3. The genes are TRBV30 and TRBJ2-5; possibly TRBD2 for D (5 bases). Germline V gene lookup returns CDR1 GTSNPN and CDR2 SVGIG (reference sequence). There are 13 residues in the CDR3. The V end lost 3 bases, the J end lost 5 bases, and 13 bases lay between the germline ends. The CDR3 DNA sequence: TGTGCCTGGAGCCCAGGCGGGTGGGAGACCCAGTACTTC. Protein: CAWSPGGWETQYF.

CDR3 in amino acids: CASSLSSGVLRETQYF. In DNA form, the CDR3 reads TGTGCCAGCAGTTTGTCTAGCGGGGTCCTCCGGGAGACCCAGTACTTC. The chain recombines TRBV28 with TRBJ2-5, with 9 bases identical to TRBD2. Germline assignment: CDR1 MDHEN and CDR2 SYDVKM. Trimming removed 3 bases from V and 5 bases from J; junction bases left unmatched: 10. The CDR3 is 16 residues long.

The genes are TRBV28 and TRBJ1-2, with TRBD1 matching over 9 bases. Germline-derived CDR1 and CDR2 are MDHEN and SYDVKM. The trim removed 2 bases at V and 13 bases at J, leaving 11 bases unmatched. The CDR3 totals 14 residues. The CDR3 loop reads CASSLPSGQGPRTF. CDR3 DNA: TGTGCCAGCAGTTTACCCTCCGGACAGGGGCCACGCACCTTC.